This T cell receptor beta chain was observed in a study of control samples from healthy donors and cancer patients. Germline V gene sequence: CDR1 MNHNS, CDR2 SASEGT. The CDR3 loop spans 13 amino acids. The V end lost 0 bases, the J end lost 8 bases, and 8 bases lay between the germline ends. Sequenced by immunoSEQ multiplex PCR; TCRdb stores in-frame clones only, minus some. The sample records about 160,000 clones, about 90% being singletons. The V and J genes are TRBV6-1 and TRBJ2-1; D is undetermined. This clonotype was sampled from a woman aged 25 to 39 in good health. Sequencing was performed on blood. Written as DNA, the CDR3 is TGTGCCAGCAGTGAAGCGCCCCGGGATGAGCAGTTCTTC. Its protein is CASSEAPRDEQFF.